The clone carrying this T cell receptor beta chain was counted a few times. The antigen is unknown. This entry belongs to a study of OX40 agonist ivuxolimab in advanced cancers. Study-level background: In three patients, partial responses were observed, one with hepatocellular carcinoma and two with cutaneous melanoma.

This CDR3 comprises 15 residues. The V segment lost 5 bases and the J segment 7 bases; nucleotides outside the gene matches: 13. In germline, CDR1 is SGHAT, CDR2 FQNNGV. The table came from immunoSEQ multiplex PCR; TCRdb's copy has only in-frame clones and leaves some out. The table has tens of thousands of clones, 80% to 90% seen once. Overall study results and limits: There were, on average, more expanded clones in CD8+ T cells than in CD4+.

The TCR sequence derives from an adult with an advanced solid tumor such as melanoma, head and neck, liver or kidney cancer. Specimen: CD4+ or CD8+ T cells sorted from blood, collected in a trial of the OX40 agonist ivuxolimab. This chain joins TRBV11-2 and TRBJ2-7; TRBD1 matches 8 bases. CDR3 sequence: CASSPGGALLGEQYF. In DNA form, the CDR3 reads TGTGCCAGCAGCCCAGGGGGCGCTCTGCTGGGGGAGCAGTACTTC.